The 23 T cell receptor beta chains listed next were all sequenced from one sample in a study of T-cell memory formation after mild COVID-19. TCRdb reanalysed the 5' RACE reads using MiXCR and keeps one entry per CDR3 protein. This repertoire shows around 300,000 distinct CDR3 sequences, approximately 8% found once; its top ten account for approximately 23%. Sequenced material: PBMCs or a T cell subset sorted from them (not recorded which). These receptors all come from a man aged 18 to 30 who had mild COVID-19 (a few samples of this study predate the infection). Cell type and time point are not known.

The rearrangement links TRBV3-1 to TRBJ2-5, with unresolved D. The germline V and J ends were trimmed by 3 bases and 3 bases, with 8 bases remaining between them. CDR3 length: 13 residues. CDR1 and CDR2 (germline): LGHDT, YNNKEL (reference sequence). The CDR3 sequence: CASSQMSKETQYF. As DNA, the CDR3 is TGTGCCAGCAGCCAGATGAGTAAAGAGACCCAGTACTTC.

This clonotype was recorded a few times. This rearrangement joins TRBV9 to TRBJ1-2; D gene uncertain. The CDR3 totals 14 residues. V was cut by 2 bases and J by 4 bases, with 12 bases left in between. Germline CDR1 reads SGDLS; CDR2 reads YYNGEE. CDR3 coding DNA: TGTGCCAGCAGCGTCACGGGAGTCAGCTATGGCTACACCTTC. It translates to CASSVTGVSYGYTF.

This clonotype was detected only a few times. The V and J genes are TRBV29-1 and TRBJ2-7; weak D call: TRBD1 (7 bases). The V and J ends lost 4 bases and 2 bases respectively, with 18 bases between them. The CDR3 extends over 15 amino acids. The germline CDR1 and CDR2 sequences are SQVTM and ANQGSEA. DNA for the CDR3: TGCAGCGTTGGCGGAGGGGGCGCCCCCGCCTACGAGCAGTACTTC. Its translation is CSVGGGGAPAYEQYF.

The genes are TRBV5-6 and TRBJ2-5, with D possibly being TRBD1 (5 bases). CDR1 and CDR2 (germline): SGHDT, YYEEEE. Between the trimmed V and J ends, which lost 0 bases and 4 bases, there was a span of 10 bases. CDR3 length equals 14 residues. The CDR3 reads CASSLAQGSETQYF. CDR3 DNA sequence: TGTGCCAGCAGCTTGGCTCAGGGCTCAGAGACCCAGTACTTC.

Many counts were recorded for this clonotype. The chain uses TRBV7-2 and TRBJ2-1; D gene ambiguous. Germline V gene sequence: CDR1 SGHTA, CDR2 FQGNSA. The CDR3 runs 14 residues. The V gene lost 5 bases and the J gene lost 0 bases, with 8 bases spanning the gap. The CDR3 sequence is CASSPLSSYNEQFF. The CDR3 nucleotides read TGTGCCAGCAGCCCTTTGAGCTCCTACAATGAGCAGTTCTTC.

The chain employs TRBV9 and TRBJ1-4; D gene ambiguous. CDR3 length: 12 amino acids. Germline V gives CDR1 SGDLS, CDR2 YYNGEE. Between the trimmed V and J ends, which lost 3 bases and 8 bases, there was a span of 8 bases. The DNA of the CDR3 is TGTGCCAGCAGCGGCCCCGGGGAAAAACTGTTTTTT. This sequence encodes CASSGPGEKLFF.

This clonotype has a count of ten or more. CDR3 bases: TGTGCCAGCAGTCCCGGAGCACAGGAAGGAAACACCATATATTTT. It translates to CASSPGAQEGNTIYF. The chain combines TRBV12-3 or TRBV12-4 with TRBJ1-3; D is perhaps TRBD1 (5 bases). V dropped 5 bases and J dropped 4 bases, with 15 bases sitting between them. The CDR3 extends over 15 amino acids.

This clonotype was seen repeatedly, ten times or more. The rearrangement links TRBV20-1 to TRBJ1-4; D not certain. CDR1 and CDR2 from the germline V gene are DFQATT and SNEGSKA (reference sequence). CDR3 length: 14 amino acids. The V end lost 0 bases, the J end lost 7 bases, and 12 bases lay between the germline ends. CDR3 DNA sequence: TGCAGTGCTAGAGATGTGGTGGGTGGTGAAAAACTGTTTTTT. Amino acid sequence: CSARDVVGGEKLFF.

This clonotype has just a few counts. The chain has TRBV10-3 and TRBJ1-1; 8 positions agree with TRBD1. The CDR3 length is 14 residues. Germline CDR1 ENHRY, CDR2 SYGVKD. Germline trimming cut 4 bases from V and 0 bases from J; bases unmatched to any gene: 1. The CDR3 coding sequence is TGTGCCATCAGTGGACAGGGGATGAACACTGAAGCTTTCTTT. Its protein is CAISGQGMNTEAFF.

Only a few counts were recorded for this clonotype. CDR3 in DNA: TGTGCCAGCTCAGGGGCGACAATACTATACAATGAGCAGTTCTTC. Translation: CASSGATILYNEQFF. J is TRBJ2-1 and V is TRBV18; D perhaps matches TRBD1 (5 bases). The CDR3 totals 15 residues. Trimming took 5 bases from V and 4 from J, leaving 15 bases between them. Germline V gene sequence: CDR1 KGHSH, CDR2 LQKENI.

This clonotype was detected ten times or more. The J gene is TRBJ1-4, the V gene TRBV5-1, with 8 bases matching TRBD1. Germline lookup yields CDR1 SGHRS and CDR2 YFSETQ. V trimming: 5 bases; J trimming: 8 bases; junction bases outside the gene matches: 11. The CDR3 has 15 amino acids. The CDR3 spells CASRSVTGDGEKLFF. In nucleotides, the CDR3 is TGCGCCAGCAGGTCCGTGACAGGGGATGGCGAAAAACTGTTTTTT.

This clonotype has at least ten counts. This rearrangement joins TRBV29-1 to TRBJ2-7; 8 positions match TRBD1. CDR3 size: 13 residues. The germline gives CDR1 SQVTM, CDR2 ANQGSEA. V lost 3 bases to trimming and J lost 4 bases; unmatched junction nucleotides: 5. The CDR3 DNA is TGCAGCGTTGACCCCGGGACAGGTTACGAGCAGTACTTC. This codes for CSVDPGTGYEQYF.

This clonotype has more than one count but fewer than ten. The gene calls are TRBV29-1 and TRBJ1-1; maybe TRBD1 (5 bases). V was shortened by 4 bases and J by 2 bases, with 11 bases between the two germline ends. Germline V gene data show CDR1 as SQVTM and CDR2 as ANQGSEA. CDR3 length: 13 residues. The CDR3 sequence is CSVGAGGNTEAFF. The CDR3, as DNA: TGCAGCGTTGGAGCTGGGGGAAACACTGAAGCTTTCTTT.

This clonotype has a handful of counts. The genes are TRBV5-1 and TRBJ1-1; D gene unclear. This CDR3 has 16 amino acids. In germline, CDR1 is SGHRS, CDR2 YFSETQ. V was trimmed by 3 bases and J by 0 bases, leaving 15 bases between them. The CDR3 here is CASSSRMSRMNTEAFF. The CDR3 region has the DNA TGCGCCAGCAGCTCGAGGATGTCCAGGATGAACACTGAAGCTTTCTTT. The whole variable domain, remainder taken from reference TRBV5-1 and TRBJ1-1, is KAGVTQTPRYLIKTRGQQVTLSCSPISGHRSVSWYQQTPGQGLQFLFEYFSETQRNKGNFPGRFSGRQFSNSRSEMNVSTLELGDSALYLCASSSRMSRMNTEAFFGQGTRLTVV.

As to this clonotype: A much more abundant neighbour one base away suggests this may be a read error. V gene TRBV20-1 combines with J gene TRBJ2-1, with TRBD2 as a possible D gene (6 bases). Germline V gene lookup returns CDR1 DFQATT and CDR2 SNEGSKA (reference sequence). The CDR3 contains 14 residues. V lost 0 bases, J lost 2 bases, and 8 bases lay in between. The CDR3 nucleotides are TGCAGTGCTAGAGATGGGGGGACCTACAATGAGCAGTTCTTC. Translation: CSARDGGTYNEQFF.

This clonotype was counted at least ten times. Here the CDR3 DNA reads TGCGCCAGCAGCTTGCGATCGGGACAGGGGTACAATGAGCAGTTCTTC. This sequence encodes CASSLRSGQGYNEQFF. V is TRBV5-1 and J is TRBJ2-1, with 10 bases that match TRBD1. The CDR3 is 16 amino acids. The J segment lost 4 bases and the V segment lost 1 base, leaving 5 bases of the junction unmatched. Germline CDR1 reads SGHRS; CDR2 reads YFSETQ.

This clonotype was recorded at least ten times. The chain couples TRBV5-4 to TRBJ1-1, with D possibly matching TRBD1 (6 bases). Deletions cut 0 bases from V and 3 bases from J, with 12 bases between. The CDR3 is 15 residues long. The germline CDR1 and CDR2 sequences are SGHNT and YYREEE (reference sequence). This CDR3 reads CASSLVGGLYTEAFF. DNA of the CDR3: TGTGCCAGCAGCTTGGTGGGGGGGCTCTACACTGAAGCTTTCTTT.

This clonotype was counted only a few times. The chain recombines TRBV4-1 with TRBJ2-1; D is unclear. This CDR3 has 15 amino acids. Trimming removed 7 bases at V and 0 bases at J, with 13 bases between. Germline values: CDR1 MGHRA, CDR2 YSYEKL. The CDR3: CASTPGGFSYNEQFF. CDR3 DNA: TGCGCCAGCACCCCAGGCGGATTCTCCTACAATGAGCAGTTCTTC.

J is TRBJ2-1 and V is TRBV4-2; D is perhaps TRBD2 (6 bases). This CDR3 spans 17 amino acids. Germline loops: CDR1 LGHNA, CDR2 YNFKEQ. V lost 0 bases and J 5 bases, leaving 17 bases between the germline ends. CDR3 protein: CASSQDLPRGWDNEQFF. The DNA for the CDR3 is TGTGCCAGCAGCCAAGATTTGCCCCGGGGGTGGGACAATGAGCAGTTCTTC.

The chain links TRBV6-5 to TRBJ2-5, with D possibly called TRBD1 or TRBD2 (5 bases each). This CDR3 has 17 residues. CDR1 and CDR2 (germline): MNHEY, SVGAGI. V was clipped by 0 bases and J by 5 bases, with 19 bases between them. CDR3 sequence (DNA): TGTGCCAGCAGTTACTCATCGCTGGAGAGGGGATTGGAGACCCAGTACTTC. It specifies CASSYSSLERGLETQYF.

This chain links TRBV7-8 with TRBJ2-7; D is ambiguous. Germline V gene data show CDR1 as SGHVS and CDR2 as FQNEAQ. Trimming stripped 2 bases from V and 1 base from J, with 6 bases between. The CDR3 totals 13 residues. The CDR3 spells CASSLHRSYEQYV. In DNA, the CDR3 is TGTGCCAGCAGCTTACACAGATCCTACGAGCAGTACGTC.

This clonotype showed up many times. V and J are TRBV11-1 and TRBJ2-3, with D unclear. This CDR3 contains 14 residues. V was shortened by 1 base and J by 0 bases, with 5 bases between the two germline ends. Looked up from germline, CDR1 is SGHAT and CDR2 is FQDESV (reference sequence). The CDR3 DNA reads TGTGCCAGCAGCTTAGTCCCCAGCACAGATACGCAGTATTTT. Residues: CASSLVPSTDTQYF.

The chain couples TRBV7-2 to TRBJ1-5, with D unresolved. V lost 5 bases and J lost 9, with 11 bases in between. The CDR3 is 12 amino acids. Germline lookup yields CDR1 SGHTA and CDR2 FQGNSA. The CDR3 DNA sequence: TGTGCCAGCAGCGTGGACTCGGGGCCCCAGCATTTT. Translating gives CASSVDSGPQHF.